These 5 T cell receptor beta chains came from one sample sequenced in a study of T cell clonality in common variable immunodeficiency. Sequencing used immunoSEQ multiplex PCR; TCRdb keeps in-frame clones, though not all of them. The table lists about 31,000 clones, with no singletons. Sequenced sample: peripheral blood mononuclear cells. These receptors all come from a person between 18 and 69 years old in good health.

This clone was counted many times. The read gets to within 3 residues of the CDR3 end, and the germline J gene fills in the rest. This chain links TRBV18 with TRBJ2-7; 9 bases line up with TRBD2. Unmatched junction bases numbered 3, after V lost 0 bases and J lost 6 bases. Germline V gives CDR1 KGHSH, CDR2 LQKENI. This CDR3 region has 14 residues. CDR3 sequence reads: CASSPPLAGGEQYF. The sequenced part of the CDR3 DNA is TGTGCCAGCTCACCACCACTAGCGGGCGGCGAG.

This clone was counted a few times. The read falls 3 residues short of the CDR3 end, and the missing part is taken from the germline J gene. The chain joins TRBV6-2 or TRBV6-3 to TRBJ1-2; D perhaps matches TRBD1 (5 bases). CDR3 size: 15 residues. Germline assignment: CDR1 MNHEY and CDR2 SVGEGT. The sequenced CDR3 bases are TGTGCCAGCAGTTACCGGGCGGGACTAGAGGCGACC. Its translation is CASSYRAGLEAT. The full CDR3 protein reads CASSYRAGLEATYTF.

As regards this clone: The CDR3 end lies 3 residues beyond the end of the read and is filled in from the germline J gene. The chain couples TRBV18 to TRBJ2-3, with TRBD1 matching over 9 bases. The CDR3 contains 14 residues. Trimming at V came to 4 bases and at J to 5 bases, leaving 4 bases not matched to a gene. Germline V gene sequence: CDR1 KGHSH, CDR2 LQKENI. The CDR3 region is CASSQGTGLDTQYF. The part of the CDR3 DNA that was read is TGTGCCAGCTCACAAGGGACAGGGCTAGATACG.

This clone was seen repeatedly, ten times or more. The read ends 3 residues early relative to the CDR3; the germline J gene fills the gap. The rearrangement links TRBV20-1 to TRBJ2-7; 7 bases are shared with TRBD1. This CDR3 is built from 14 residues. Germline CDR1 reads DFQATT; CDR2 reads SNEGSKA (reference sequence). The trim removed 5 bases at V and 3 bases at J, leaving 10 bases unmatched. The sequenced part of the CDR3 DNA is TGCAGTGCTGACGCAGGACAGGCATACTACGAG. Its translation: CSADAGQAYYE. The entire CDR3 reads CSADAGQAYYEQYF.

This clone occurred many times. Partial CDR3 DNA: TGCGCCAGCAGCCAAGATTGGCAGGGTTTTTTCACAGATACG. This sequence encodes CASSQDWQGFFTDT. The full-length CDR3 reads as CASSQDWQGFFTDTQYF. The genes are TRBV4-1 and TRBJ2-3, with D perhaps matching TRBD1 (5 bases). The read falls 3 residues short of the CDR3 end, and the missing part is taken from the germline J gene. The length of the CDR3 is 17 residues. Between the trimmed V and J ends, which lost 0 bases and 2 bases, there was a span of 15 bases. Germline assignment: CDR1 MGHRA and CDR2 YSYEKL.